The rows below give T cell receptor beta chains drawn from one sample of a study of shared clonotypes between healthy human individuals. This table comes from immunoSEQ multiplex PCR, and its TCRdb copy is limited to in-frame clones, with some not included. The sample shows a few hundred thousand clones, roughly 70% of them seen only once. Source material: memory CD4+ T cells sorted from blood. The receptors come from a man younger than 45 in good health. The conserved cysteine and the conserved F or W are not part of the CDR3 here. The D gene is left open where the match is weak.

j_gene: TRBJ2-3
d_gene: TRBD1
v_gene: TRBV7-3
CDR3aa: ASSATGGWSQY

j_gene: TRBJ1-3
d_gene: NA
v_gene: TRBV15
CDR3aa: ATSRVTDPGNTIY

j_gene: TRBJ1-4
d_gene: NA
v_gene: TRBV7-8
CDR3aa: ASGGILVEVLF

j_gene: TRBJ2-1
d_gene: TRBD2
v_gene: TRBV7-2
CDR3aa: ASSPLVAGVSNEQF

j_gene: TRBJ2-7
d_gene: NA
v_gene: TRBV28
CDR3aa: ASRVRSDYEQY

j_gene: TRBJ2-7
d_gene: NA
v_gene: TRBV7-9
CDR3aa: ASSLAGESEQY

j_gene: TRBJ2-7
d_gene: NA
v_gene: TRBV11-1
CDR3aa: ASSLVDGTGEQY

j_gene: TRBJ2-4
d_gene: TRBD1
v_gene: TRBV11-2
CDR3aa: ASSSNRGPSAKNIQY

j_gene: TRBJ2-3
d_gene: NA
v_gene: TRBV28
CDR3aa: ASSVQGGTDTQY

j_gene: TRBJ2-5
d_gene: NA
v_gene: TRBV5-1
CDR3aa: ASSQFEGGPAETQY

j_gene: TRBJ1-2
d_gene: TRBD1
v_gene: TRBV30
CDR3aa: AWSRGHGYT

j_gene: TRBJ2-7
d_gene: TRBD1
v_gene: TRBV7-9
CDR3aa: ASSRDSSYEQY

j_gene: TRBJ2-7
d_gene: NA
v_gene: TRBV7-9
CDR3aa: ASSLGIGSYEQY

j_gene: TRBJ2-7
d_gene: NA
v_gene: TRBV11-3
CDR3aa: ASSPSRGYEQY

j_gene: TRBJ2-5
d_gene: NA
v_gene: TRBV7-3
CDR3aa: ASSYSGDETQY

j_gene: TRBJ2-5
d_gene: TRBD2
v_gene: TRBV6-1
CDR3aa: ASSVPPGLAGMVQETQY

j_gene: TRBJ2-3
d_gene: TRBD1
v_gene: TRBV18
CDR3aa: ASSQQGHTDTQY

j_gene: TRBJ2-7
d_gene: NA
v_gene: TRBV7-6
CDR3aa: ASSLSPGENEQY

j_gene: TRBJ2-1
d_gene: NA
v_gene: TRBV6-5
CDR3aa: ASSSPLSYNEQF

j_gene: TRBJ1-1
d_gene: NA
v_gene: TRBV4-1
CDR3aa: ASSQEWSTEAF

j_gene: TRBJ2-7
d_gene: NA
v_gene: TRBV25-1
CDR3aa: ASSDGVAGDFNEQY

j_gene: TRBJ2-1
d_gene: TRBD2
v_gene: TRBV6-1
CDR3aa: ASSVREGFYNEQF

j_gene: TRBJ2-7
d_gene: NA
v_gene: TRBV5-1
CDR3aa: ASSLGSAYEQY

j_gene: TRBJ1-2
d_gene: TRBD1
v_gene: TRBV6-1
CDR3aa: ATNRGDYGYT

j_gene: TRBJ2-5
d_gene: NA
v_gene: TRBV5-1
CDR3aa: ASSLASGQETQY

j_gene: TRBJ2-7
d_gene: NA
v_gene: TRBV30
CDR3aa: ASGAAEQY

j_gene: TRBJ2-3
d_gene: NA
v_gene: TRBV5-1
CDR3aa: ASSLAEGEDTQY

j_gene: TRBJ2-5
d_gene: NA
v_gene: TRBV25-1
CDR3aa: ASGDRETQY

j_gene: TRBJ1-1
d_gene: TRBD1
v_gene: TRBV28
CDR3aa: ASHQITGGRTEAF

j_gene: TRBJ1-3
d_gene: NA
v_gene: TRBV9
CDR3aa: ASSVGVTLSIIY

j_gene: TRBJ2-2
d_gene: NA
v_gene: TRBV28
CDR3aa: ASSLGGTGELF

j_gene: TRBJ2-7
d_gene: TRBD2
v_gene: TRBV7-2
CDR3aa: ASSLTSGRSEQY

j_gene: TRBJ1-2
d_gene: NA
v_gene: TRBV20-1
CDR3aa: SARGGYGYT

j_gene: TRBJ1-3
d_gene: NA
v_gene: TRBV7-2
CDR3aa: ASSLTVSGNTIY

j_gene: TRBJ2-3
d_gene: NA
v_gene: TRBV7-2
CDR3aa: ASSPGTVTDTQY

j_gene: TRBJ2-2
d_gene: NA
v_gene: TRBV18
CDR3aa: ASSPLGLDGELF

j_gene: TRBJ2-7
d_gene: TRBD2
v_gene: TRBV18
CDR3aa: ASSPPTSGKYEQY

j_gene: TRBJ2-7
d_gene: NA
v_gene: TRBV5-1
CDR3aa: ASSLPTAYEQY

j_gene: TRBJ2-6
d_gene: NA
v_gene: TRBV29-1
CDR3aa: SVATWEGSGANVLT

j_gene: TRBJ2-1
d_gene: NA
v_gene: TRBV9
CDR3aa: ASSLARDLSYNEQF